This T cell receptor beta chain is drawn from a study of beta chain features in type 1 diabetes. V shed 6 bases and J shed 5 bases, with 7 bases lying between them. Germline V gene lookup returns CDR1 SNHLY and CDR2 FYNNEI. The CDR3 is made up of 11 amino acids. The authors reverse transcribed all of the isolated RNA, so sequencing captured expressed TCRB transcripts. Some clones are missing from TCRdb's copy, which holds only in-frame ones; the method was immunoSEQ multiplex PCR. The table records 600,000 to 650,000 clones, about 14% of them present only once. Regarding the study as a whole: VDJ junctions from patients with type 1 diabetes contained fewer insertions and more deletions.

This clone was counted between two and nine times. Antigen specificity is unknown. Sequenced material: naive CD4+ T cells from blood. The clonotype originates from a man between 18 and 35 years old in good health. The V and J genes are TRBV2 and TRBJ1-1; D gene uncertain. The CDR3 nucleotides read TGTGCCAGCAGGGGCTGGACTGAAGCTTTCTTT. This codes for CASRGWTEAFF. Supplemented by reference TRBV2 and TRBJ1-1, the full variable domain reads EPEVTQTPSHQVTQMGQEVILRCVPISNHLYFYWYRQILGQKVEFLVSFYNNEISEKSEIFDDQFSVERPDGSNFTLKIRSTKLEDSAMYFCASRGWTEAFFGQGTRLTVV.